This T cell receptor beta chain emerged from a study of control samples from healthy donors and cancer patients. This CDR3 has 15 residues. Losses at the gene ends were 4 bases for V and 3 bases for J; bases not matched to a gene: 8. Germline CDR1 SGHTA, CDR2 FQGNSA. The method was immunoSEQ multiplex PCR; TCRdb's version includes in-frame clones alone and lacks a portion of them. The sample consists of 110,000 or so clones, 80% to 90% of them appearing once. The rearrangement joins TRBV7-2 to TRBJ2-7; 8 nucleotides line up with TRBD2. This TCR derives from a woman in her forties or fifties in good health. The sequencing input was blood. CDR3 DNA: TGTGCCAGCAGCTCAAGCGGGGGCCCTCGCTACGAGCAGTACTTC. This translates into CASSSSGGPRYEQYF.